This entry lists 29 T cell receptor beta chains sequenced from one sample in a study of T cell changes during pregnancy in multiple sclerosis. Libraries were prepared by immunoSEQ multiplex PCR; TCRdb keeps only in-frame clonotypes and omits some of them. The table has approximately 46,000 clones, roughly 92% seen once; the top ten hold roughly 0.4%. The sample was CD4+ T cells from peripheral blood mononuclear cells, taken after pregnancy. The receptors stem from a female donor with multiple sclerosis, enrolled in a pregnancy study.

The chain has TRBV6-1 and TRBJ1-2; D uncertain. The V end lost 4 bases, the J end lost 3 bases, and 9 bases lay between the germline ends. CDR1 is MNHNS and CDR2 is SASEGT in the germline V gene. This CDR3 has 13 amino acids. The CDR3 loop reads CASSAELHYGYTF. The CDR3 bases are TGTGCCAGCAGTGCCGAACTCCACTATGGCTACACCTTC.

The CDR3 DNA reads as TGTGCCAGCAGCCGTTCCGGGACAGGCGATCAGCCCCAGCATTTT. Protein sequence: CASSRSGTGDQPQHF. The chain is built from TRBV4-2 and TRBJ1-5, with 8 bases aligning to TRBD1. The CDR3 consists of 15 residues. Germline V gene data show CDR1 as LGHNA and CDR2 as YNFKEQ. J gave up 5 bases and V 4 bases, and 7 bases lay outside the gene matches.

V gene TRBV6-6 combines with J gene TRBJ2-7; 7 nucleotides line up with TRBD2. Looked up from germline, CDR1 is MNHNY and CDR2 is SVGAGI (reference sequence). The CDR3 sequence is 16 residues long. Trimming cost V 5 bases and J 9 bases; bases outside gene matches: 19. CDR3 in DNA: TGTGCCAGCAGTCAACTGGCTAGCGGAGGTCCTCTGGCGCAGTACTTC. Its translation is CASSQLASGGPLAQYF.

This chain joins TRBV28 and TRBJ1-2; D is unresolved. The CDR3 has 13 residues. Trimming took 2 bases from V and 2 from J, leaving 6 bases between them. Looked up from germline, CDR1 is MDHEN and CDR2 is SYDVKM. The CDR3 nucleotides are TGTGCCAGCAGTTTAAACTGGAACTATGGCTACACCTTC. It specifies CASSLNWNYGYTF.

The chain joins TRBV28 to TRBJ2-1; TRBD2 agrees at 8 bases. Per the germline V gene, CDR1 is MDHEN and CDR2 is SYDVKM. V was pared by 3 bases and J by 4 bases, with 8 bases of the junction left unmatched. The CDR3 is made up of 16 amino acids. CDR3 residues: CASSFPLAGRYNEQFF. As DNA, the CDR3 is TGTGCCAGCAGTTTCCCTCTAGCGGGTAGATACAATGAGCAGTTCTTC.

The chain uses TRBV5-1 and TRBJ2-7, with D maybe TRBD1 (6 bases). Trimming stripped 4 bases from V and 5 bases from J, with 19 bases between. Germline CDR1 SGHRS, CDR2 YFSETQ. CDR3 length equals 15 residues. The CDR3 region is CASSGGLSPGDEQYF. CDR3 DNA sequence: TGCGCCAGCAGCGGGGGCTTATCCCCCGGGGACGAGCAGTACTTC.

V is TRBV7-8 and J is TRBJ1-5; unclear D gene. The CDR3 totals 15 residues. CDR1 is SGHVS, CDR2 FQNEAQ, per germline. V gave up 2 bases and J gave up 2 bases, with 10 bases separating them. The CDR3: CASSLLRAGNQPQHF. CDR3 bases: TGTGCCAGCAGCTTATTGAGGGCGGGCAATCAGCCCCAGCATTTT. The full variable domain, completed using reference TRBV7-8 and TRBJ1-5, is GAGVSQSPRYKVAKRGQDVALRCDPISGHVSLFWYQQALGQGPEFLTYFQNEAQLDKSGLPSDRFFAERPEGSVSTLKIQRTQQEDSAVYLCASSLLRAGNQPQHFGDGTRLSIL.

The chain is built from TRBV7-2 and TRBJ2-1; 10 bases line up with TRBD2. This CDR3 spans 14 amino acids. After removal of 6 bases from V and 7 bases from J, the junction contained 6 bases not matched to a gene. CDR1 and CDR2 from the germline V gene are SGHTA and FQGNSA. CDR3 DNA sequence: TGTGCCAGCAGGCGGACTAGCGGCGAGAATGAGCAGTTCTTC. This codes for CASRRTSGENEQFF.

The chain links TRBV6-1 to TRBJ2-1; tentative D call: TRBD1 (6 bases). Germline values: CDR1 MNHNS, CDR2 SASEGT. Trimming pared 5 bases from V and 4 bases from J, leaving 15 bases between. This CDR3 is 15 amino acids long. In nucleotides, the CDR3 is TGTGCCAGCAGTCCAACAGGGCGGTGGTACAATGAGCAGTTCTTC. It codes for CASSPTGRWYNEQFF.

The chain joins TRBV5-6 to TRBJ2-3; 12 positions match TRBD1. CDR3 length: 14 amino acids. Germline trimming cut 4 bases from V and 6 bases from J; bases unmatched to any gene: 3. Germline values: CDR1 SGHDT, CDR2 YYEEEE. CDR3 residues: CASSGDRGRDTQYF. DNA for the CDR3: TGTGCCAGCAGCGGGGACAGGGGGCGCGATACGCAGTATTTT.

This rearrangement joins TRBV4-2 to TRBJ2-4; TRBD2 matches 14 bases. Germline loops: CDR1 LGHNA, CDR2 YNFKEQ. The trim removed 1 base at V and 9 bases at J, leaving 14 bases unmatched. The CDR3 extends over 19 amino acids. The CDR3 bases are TGTGCCAGCAGCCAAGGTACTAGCGGGACTAGCGGGAGAGGGCGCATTCAGTACTTC. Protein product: CASSQGTSGTSGRGRIQYF.

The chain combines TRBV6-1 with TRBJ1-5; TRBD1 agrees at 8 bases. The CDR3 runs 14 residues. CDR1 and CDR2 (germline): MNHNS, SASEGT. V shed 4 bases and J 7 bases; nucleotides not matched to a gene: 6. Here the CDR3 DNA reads TGTGCCAGCAGTGCCGGACAGGGCCGACAGCCCCAGCATTTT. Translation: CASSAGQGRQPQHF.

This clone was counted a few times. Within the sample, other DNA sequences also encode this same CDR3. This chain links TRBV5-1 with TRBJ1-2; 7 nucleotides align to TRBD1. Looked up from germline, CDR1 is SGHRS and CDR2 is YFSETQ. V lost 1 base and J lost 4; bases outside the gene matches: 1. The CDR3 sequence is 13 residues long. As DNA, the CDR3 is TGCGCCAGCAGCTTGAGGGACAGCTATGGCTACACCTTC. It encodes CASSLRDSYGYTF.

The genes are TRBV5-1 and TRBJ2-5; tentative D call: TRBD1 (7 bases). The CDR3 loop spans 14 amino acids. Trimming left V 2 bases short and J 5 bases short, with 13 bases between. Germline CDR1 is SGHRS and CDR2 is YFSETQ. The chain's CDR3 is CASSFRQGGETQYF. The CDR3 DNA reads TGCGCCAGCAGCTTTAGACAGGGAGGCGAGACCCAGTACTTC.

Here the CDR3 reads CASSLAGTGTGGAYEQYF. The CDR3 DNA sequence: TGCGCCAGCAGCTTGGCCGGGACAGGGACAGGGGGAGCCTACGAGCAGTACTTC. The V and J genes are TRBV5-1 and TRBJ2-7; 11 bases match TRBD1. The V gene's germline CDR1 is SGHRS and CDR2 YFSETQ. The CDR3 totals 18 residues. V lost 0 bases to trimming and J lost 2 bases; unmatched junction nucleotides: 10.

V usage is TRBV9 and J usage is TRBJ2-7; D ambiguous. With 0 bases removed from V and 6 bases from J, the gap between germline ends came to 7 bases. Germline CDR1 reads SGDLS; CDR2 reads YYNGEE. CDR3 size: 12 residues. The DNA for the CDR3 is TGTGCCAGCAGCGTAGCGAACGGCGAGCAGTACTTC. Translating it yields CASSVANGEQYF.

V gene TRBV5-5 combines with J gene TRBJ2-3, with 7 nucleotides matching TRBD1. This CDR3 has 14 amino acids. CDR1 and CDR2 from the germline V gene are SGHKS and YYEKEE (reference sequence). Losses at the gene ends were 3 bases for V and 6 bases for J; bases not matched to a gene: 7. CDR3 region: CASSSRGSKDTQYF. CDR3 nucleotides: TGTGCCAGCAGCTCCAGGGGGAGCAAGGATACGCAGTATTTT.

In DNA, the CDR3 is TGCGCCAGCAGCTTCGGAGACAGGGGATTTAATGAAAAACTGTTTTTT. Translated, it gives CASSFGDRGFNEKLFF. The chain links TRBV5-1 to TRBJ1-4, with 8 bases aligning to TRBD1. The CDR3 runs 16 residues. V lost 2 bases, J lost 4 bases, and 7 bases stayed unmatched. Germline assignment: CDR1 SGHRS and CDR2 YFSETQ.

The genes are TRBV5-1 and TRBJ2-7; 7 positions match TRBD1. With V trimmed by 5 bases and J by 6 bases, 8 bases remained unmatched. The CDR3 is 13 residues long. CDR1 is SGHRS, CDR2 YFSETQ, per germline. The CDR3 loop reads CASSPGQQFEQYF. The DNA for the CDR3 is TGCGCCAGCAGTCCGGGACAGCAATTCGAGCAGTACTTC.

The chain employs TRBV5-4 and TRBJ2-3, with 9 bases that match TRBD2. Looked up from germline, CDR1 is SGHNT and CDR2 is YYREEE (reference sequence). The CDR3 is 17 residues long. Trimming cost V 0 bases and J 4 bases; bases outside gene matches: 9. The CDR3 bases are TGTGCCAGCAGCTTGGAAGCGCTAGCGGGGTTTGCAGATACGCAGTATTTT. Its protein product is CASSLEALAGFADTQYF.

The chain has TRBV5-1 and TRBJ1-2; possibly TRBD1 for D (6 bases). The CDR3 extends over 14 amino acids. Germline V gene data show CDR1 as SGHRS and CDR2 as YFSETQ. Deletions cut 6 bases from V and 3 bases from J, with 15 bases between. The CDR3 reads CASTKQGSYYGYTF. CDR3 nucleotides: TGCGCCAGCACAAAACAGGGATCCTACTATGGCTACACCTTC.

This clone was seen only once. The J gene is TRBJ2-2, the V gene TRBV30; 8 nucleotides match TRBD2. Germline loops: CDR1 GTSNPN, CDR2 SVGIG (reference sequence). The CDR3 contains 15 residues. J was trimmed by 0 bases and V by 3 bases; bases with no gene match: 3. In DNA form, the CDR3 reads TGTGCCTGGAGCCGGGGGGGCTCGAACACCGGGGAGCTGTTTTTT. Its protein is CAWSRGGSNTGELFF.

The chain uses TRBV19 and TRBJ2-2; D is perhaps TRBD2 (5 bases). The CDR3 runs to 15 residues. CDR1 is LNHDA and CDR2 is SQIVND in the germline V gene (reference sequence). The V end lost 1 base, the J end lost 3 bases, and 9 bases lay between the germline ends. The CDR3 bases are TGTGCCAGTAGTATAGTACCGGGATACACCGGGGAGCTGTTTTTT. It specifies CASSIVPGYTGELFF.

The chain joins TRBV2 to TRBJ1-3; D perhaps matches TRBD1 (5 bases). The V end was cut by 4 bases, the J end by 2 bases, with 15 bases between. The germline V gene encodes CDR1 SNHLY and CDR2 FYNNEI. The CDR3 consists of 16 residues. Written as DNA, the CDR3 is TGTGCCAGCAGTGGTCCGACGGGGGGAACTGGAAACACCATATATTTT. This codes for CASSGPTGGTGNTIYF.

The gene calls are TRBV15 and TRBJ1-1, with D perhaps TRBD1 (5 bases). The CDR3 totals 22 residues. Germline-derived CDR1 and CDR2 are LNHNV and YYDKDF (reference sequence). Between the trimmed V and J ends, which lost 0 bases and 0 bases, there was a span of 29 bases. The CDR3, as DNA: TGTGCCACCAGCAGAGATCGTGACTGGGGCGGGATCAAGGAGTGGGTGAACACTGAAGCTTTCTTT. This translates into CATSRDRDWGGIKEWVNTEAFF.

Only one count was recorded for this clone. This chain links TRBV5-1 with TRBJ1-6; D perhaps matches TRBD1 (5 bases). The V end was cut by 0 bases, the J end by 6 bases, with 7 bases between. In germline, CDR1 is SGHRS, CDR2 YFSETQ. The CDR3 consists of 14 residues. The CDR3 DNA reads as TGCGCCAGCAGCTTGGTGGGGCCTAATTCACCCCTCCACTTT. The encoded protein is CASSLVGPNSPLHF. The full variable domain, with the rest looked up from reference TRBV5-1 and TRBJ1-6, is KAGVTQTPRYLIKTRGQQVTLSCSPISGHRSVSWYQQTPGQGLQFLFEYFSETQRNKGNFPGRFSGRQFSNSRSEMNVSTLELGDSALYLCASSLVGPNSPLHFGNGTRLTVT.

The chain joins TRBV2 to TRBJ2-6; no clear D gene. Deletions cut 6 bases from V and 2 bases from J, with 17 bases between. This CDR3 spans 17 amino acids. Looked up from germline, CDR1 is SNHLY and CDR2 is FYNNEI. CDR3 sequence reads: CASRKSVASPGANVLTF. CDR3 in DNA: TGTGCCAGCAGGAAATCGGTTGCATCCCCTGGGGCCAACGTCCTGACTTTC.

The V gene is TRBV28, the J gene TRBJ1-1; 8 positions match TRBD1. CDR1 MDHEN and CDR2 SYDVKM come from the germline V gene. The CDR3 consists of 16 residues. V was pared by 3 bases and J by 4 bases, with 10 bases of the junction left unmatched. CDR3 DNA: TGTGCCAGCAGTTTTCCTGGCAGGGGGCGCTTCACTGAAGCTTTCTTT. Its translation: CASSFPGRGRFTEAFF.

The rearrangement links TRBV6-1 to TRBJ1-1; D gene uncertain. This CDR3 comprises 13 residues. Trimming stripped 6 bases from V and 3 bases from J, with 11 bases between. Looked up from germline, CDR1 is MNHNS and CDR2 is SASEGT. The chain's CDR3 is CASRTAVHTEAFF. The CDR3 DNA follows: TGTGCCAGCAGAACAGCCGTTCACACTGAAGCTTTCTTT.